This TCR beta chain was captured in a study of identical twins. Findings of the study overall: Zero-insertion analyses were open to partial confounding by invariant MAIT and iNKT cells. An excess of low generation probability was shown by twin-shared out-of-frame alpha sequences.

The CDR3 loop spans 15 amino acids. V was trimmed by 4 bases and J by 3 bases, leaving 16 bases between them. Germline V gene data show CDR1 as SGHDT and CDR2 as YYEEEE. In its sample, this clonotype was seen many times. Antigen unknown. Unique molecular identifiers were present on the cDNA, and a universal primer site came from template switching. MiXCR, applied by TCRdb to the 5' RACE reads, yields one record per CDR3 protein. The data show approximately 220,000 distinct CDR3 sequences, roughly a tenth seen once. The clonotype comes from a woman aged 18 to 35 in good health. The gene calls are TRBV5-6 and TRBJ2-5, with D unclear. The sequencing sample was made of memory (CD45RO+) T cells sorted from blood. CDR3 region: CASSLFTGPKETQYF. CDR3 nucleotide sequence: TGTGCCAGCAGCCTGTTCACCGGGCCAAAAGAGACCCAGTACTTC.